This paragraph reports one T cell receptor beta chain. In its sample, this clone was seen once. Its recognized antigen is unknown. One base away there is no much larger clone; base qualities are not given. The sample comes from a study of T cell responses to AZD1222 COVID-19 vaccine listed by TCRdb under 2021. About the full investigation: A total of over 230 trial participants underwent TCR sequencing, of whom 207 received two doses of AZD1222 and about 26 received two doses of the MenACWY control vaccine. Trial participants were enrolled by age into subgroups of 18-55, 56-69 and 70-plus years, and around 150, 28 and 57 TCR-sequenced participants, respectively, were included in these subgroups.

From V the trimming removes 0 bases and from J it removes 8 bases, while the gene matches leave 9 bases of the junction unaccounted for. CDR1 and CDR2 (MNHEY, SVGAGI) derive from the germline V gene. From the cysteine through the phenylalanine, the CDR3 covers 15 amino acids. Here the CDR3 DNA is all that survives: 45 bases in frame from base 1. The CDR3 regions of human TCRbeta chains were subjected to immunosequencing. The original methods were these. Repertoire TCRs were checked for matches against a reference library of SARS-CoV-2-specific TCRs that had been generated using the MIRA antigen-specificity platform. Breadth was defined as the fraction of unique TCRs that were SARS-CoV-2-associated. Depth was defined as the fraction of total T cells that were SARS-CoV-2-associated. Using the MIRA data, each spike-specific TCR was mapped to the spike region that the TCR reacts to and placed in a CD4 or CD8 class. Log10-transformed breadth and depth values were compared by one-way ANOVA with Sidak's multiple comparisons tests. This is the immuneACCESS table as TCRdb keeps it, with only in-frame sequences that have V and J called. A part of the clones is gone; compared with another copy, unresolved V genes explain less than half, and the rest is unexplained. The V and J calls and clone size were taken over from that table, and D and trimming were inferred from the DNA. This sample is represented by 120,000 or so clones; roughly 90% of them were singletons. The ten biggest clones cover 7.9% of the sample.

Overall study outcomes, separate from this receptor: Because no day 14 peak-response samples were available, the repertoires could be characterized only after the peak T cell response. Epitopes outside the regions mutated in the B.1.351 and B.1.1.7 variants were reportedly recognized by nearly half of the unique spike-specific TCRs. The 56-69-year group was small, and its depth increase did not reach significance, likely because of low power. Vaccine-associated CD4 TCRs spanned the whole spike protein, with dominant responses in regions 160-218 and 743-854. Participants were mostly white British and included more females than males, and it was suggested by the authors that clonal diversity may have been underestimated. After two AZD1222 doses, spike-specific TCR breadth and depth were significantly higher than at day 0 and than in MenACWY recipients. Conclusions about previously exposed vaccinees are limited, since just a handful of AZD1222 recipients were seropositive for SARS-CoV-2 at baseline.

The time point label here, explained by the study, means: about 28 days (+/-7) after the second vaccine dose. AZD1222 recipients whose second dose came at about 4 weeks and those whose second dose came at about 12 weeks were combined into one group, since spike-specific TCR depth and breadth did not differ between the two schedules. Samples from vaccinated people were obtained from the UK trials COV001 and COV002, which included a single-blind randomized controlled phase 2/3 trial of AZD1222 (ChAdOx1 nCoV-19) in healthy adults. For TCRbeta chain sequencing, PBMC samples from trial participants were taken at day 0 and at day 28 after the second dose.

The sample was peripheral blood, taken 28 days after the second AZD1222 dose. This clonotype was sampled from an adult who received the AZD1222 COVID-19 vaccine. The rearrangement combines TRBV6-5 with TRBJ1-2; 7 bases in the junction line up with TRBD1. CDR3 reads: CASSYSKHRGFGYTF. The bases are TGTGCCAGCAGTTACTCGAAACACAGGGGTTTCGGCTACACCTTC.